These 26 T cell receptor beta chains came from one sample sequenced in a study of shared clonotypes between healthy human individuals. The assay was immunoSEQ multiplex PCR, and TCRdb's table has in-frame clones only and misses some. Of around 2.5 million clones detected, 90% to 95% appear once; the ten largest clones hold around 0.4%. Sequenced: naive CD4+ T cells from PBMCs. Subset reported: CD45RA+ positively selected. The source is a man younger than 35 in good health. Some clones in this sample may be carry-over from other donors' samples.

The chain joins TRBV29-1 to TRBJ2-1, with D tentatively TRBD1 (5 bases). The CDR3 spans 14 residues. CDR1 is SQVTM, CDR2 ANQGSEA, per germline. Deletions cut 1 base from V and 4 bases from J, with 11 bases between. The CDR3 nucleotides are TGCAGCGTTGAAGCTCCTGACAGTTACAATGAGCAGTTCTTC. This translates into CSVEAPDSYNEQFF.

The chain links TRBV27 to TRBJ2-3, with D unclear. Trimming stripped 6 bases from V and 2 bases from J, with 12 bases between. Germline V lookup: CDR1 MNHEY, CDR2 SMNVEV (reference sequence). This CDR3 has 14 amino acids. The CDR3 protein is CASSPYGVTDTQYF. The DNA for the CDR3 is TGTGCCAGCAGCCCTTATGGGGTCACAGATACGCAGTATTTT.

J is TRBJ2-7 and V is TRBV5-4; D not resolved. This CDR3 has 15 amino acids. Germline V gene data show CDR1 as SGHNT and CDR2 as YYREEE (reference sequence). The ends were cut back, 3 bases at V and 2 bases at J, with 15 bases in the middle. The CDR3 DNA reads as TGTGCCAGCAGCTCCAACAAGAGGTCCCCCTACGAGCAGTACTTC. It translates to CASSSNKRSPYEQYF.

The rearrangement links TRBV7-3 to TRBJ2-2; D gene unclear. This CDR3 comprises 14 residues. Between the trimmed V and J ends, which lost 7 bases and 1 base, there was a span of 10 bases. CDR1 is SGHTA and CDR2 is FQGTGA in the germline V gene. CDR3 DNA sequence: TGTGCCAGCACAAAAGACGGGAACACCGGGGAGCTGTTTTTT. It specifies CASTKDGNTGELFF. The full variable domain, in which reference TRBV7-3 and TRBJ2-2 provide the parts outside the CDR3, is GAGVSQTPSNKVTEKGKYVELRCDPISGHTALYWYRQSLGQGPEFLIYFQGTGAADDSGLPNDRFFAVRPEGSVSTLKIQRTERGDSAVYLCASTKDGNTGELFFGEGSRLTVL.

The V gene is TRBV15, the J gene TRBJ2-1; 13 bases are shared with TRBD2. The V gene's germline CDR1 is LNHNV and CDR2 YYDKDF (reference sequence). CDR3 length: 16 residues. Trimming took 2 bases from V and 5 from J; bases not matched to a gene: 3. The CDR3 here is CATSRPGLAGDNEQFF. CDR3 bases: TGTGCCACCAGCAGACCCGGACTAGCGGGAGACAATGAGCAGTTCTTC.

Concerning this clone: Other DNA sequences in this specimen translate into the identical CDR3. The chain combines TRBV7-3 with TRBJ1-1; TRBD1 aligns across 8 bases. With 5 bases clipped from V and 5 bases from J, the junction kept 7 bases outside the gene matches. CDR1 is SGHTA and CDR2 is FQGTGA in the germline V gene. The CDR3 covers 14 residues. The CDR3 bases are TGTGCCAGCAGCACCTACAGGGGGGCTACTGAAGCTTTCTTT. Translated, it gives CASSTYRGATEAFF.

The rearrangement joins TRBV5-6 to TRBJ2-1, with 10 bases fitting TRBD2. Germline V lookup: CDR1 SGHDT, CDR2 YYEEEE. Trimming took 6 bases from V and 9 from J; bases not matched to a gene: 9. CDR3 length: 14 amino acids. The CDR3 here is CASKVGLAGVEQFF. For the CDR3, the DNA is TGTGCCAGCAAGGTCGGTCTAGCGGGAGTTGAGCAGTTCTTC. The variable domain in full, completed from reference TRBV5-6 and TRBJ2-1, reads DAGVTQSPTHLIKTRGQQVTLRCSPKSGHDTVSWYQQALGQGPQFIFQYYEEEERQRGNFPDRFSGHQFPNYSSELNVNALLLGDSALYLCASKVGLAGVEQFFGPGTRLTVL.

This clone was detected only once. The rearrangement uses TRBV19 and TRBJ1-1, with 8 bases fitting TRBD1. CDR3 length equals 14 residues. The junction had 9 bases not matched to a gene; V was cut back by 5 bases and J by 7 bases. CDR1 and CDR2 from the germline V gene are LNHDA and SQIVND (reference sequence). CDR3 DNA: TGTGCCAGTAGTTCCCGGGACAGGCGTCATGAAGCTTTCTTT. Protein product: CASSSRDRRHEAFF.

The chain links TRBV9 to TRBJ1-2; D not resolved. Germline lookup yields CDR1 SGDLS and CDR2 YYNGEE. There are 13 residues in the CDR3. Trimming cost V 3 bases and J 8 bases, with 14 bases left between them. For the CDR3, the DNA is TGTGCCAGCAGCGAGGCCGGACCTAAGGGCTACACCTTC. The encoded protein is CASSEAGPKGYTF.

The chain has TRBV19 and TRBJ2-1; the D gene could be TRBD1 or TRBD2 (6 bases each). The V gene's germline CDR1 is LNHDA and CDR2 SQIVND (reference sequence). The CDR3 extends over 18 amino acids. Trimming took 8 bases from V and 5 from J, leaving 28 bases between them. CDR3 region: CASQRWLTQGTSNNEQFF. CDR3 DNA: TGTGCCAGTCAAAGATGGTTGACACAGGGCACTAGCAACAATGAGCAGTTCTTC.

This chain links TRBV25-1 with TRBJ2-3, with D possibly being TRBD1 (6 bases). Germline-derived CDR1 and CDR2 are MGHDK and SYGVNS. V lost 7 bases, J lost 8 bases, and 16 bases lay in between. CDR3 length: 13 amino acids. As DNA, the CDR3 is TGTGCCAGCAACGTTAACACAGGGTTTACGCAGTATTTT. As protein: CASNVNTGFTQYF.

The chain joins TRBV19 to TRBJ1-2, with 7 bases matching TRBD1. V was clipped by 4 bases and J by 4 bases; unmatched bases: 15. The germline gives CDR1 LNHDA, CDR2 SQIVND (reference sequence). The CDR3 runs to 17 residues. CDR3 DNA sequence: TGTGCCAGTAGTACCTACCCTCGACAGGGTGATCGCTATGGCTACACCTTC. Its protein product is CASSTYPRQGDRYGYTF. Supplemented by reference TRBV19 and TRBJ1-2, the full variable domain reads DGGITQSPKYLFRKEGQNVTLSCEQNLNHDAMYWYRQDPGQGLRLIYYSQIVNDFQKGDIAEGYSVSREKKESFPLTVTSAQKNPTAFYLCASSTYPRQGDRYGYTFGSGTRLTVV.

As to this clone: At the DNA level, this CDR3 is encoded by other sequences in the same sample as well. V gene TRBV5-1 combines with J gene TRBJ1-5; D uncertain. From germline, CDR1 is SGHRS and CDR2 YFSETQ. The CDR3 has 13 amino acids. V lost 2 bases and J 5 bases, leaving 8 bases between the germline ends. CDR3 DNA sequence: TGCGCCAGCAGCTTAGGGCGGGATCAGCCCCAGCATTTT. It encodes CASSLGRDQPQHF.

The V gene is TRBV25-1, the J gene TRBJ2-1; 11 bases fit TRBD2. Germline values: CDR1 MGHDK, CDR2 SYGVNS. Losses at the gene ends were 8 bases for V and 6 bases for J; bases not matched to a gene: 3. This CDR3 region has 13 residues. The DNA for the CDR3 is TGTGCCAGCGTCCTAGCGGGAGGCAATGAGCAGTTCTTC. Translation: CASVLAGGNEQFF.

This clone has a single count. The V call is TRBV19, the J call TRBJ2-7; TRBD2 might be the D (6 bases). Germline values: CDR1 LNHDA, CDR2 SQIVND (reference sequence). The CDR3 totals 16 residues. V lost 3 bases and J lost 3, with 18 bases in between. The CDR3 DNA sequence: TGTGCCAGTAGTATTCACCCTCTAGCGAAACTCTACGAGCAGTACTTC. Protein: CASSIHPLAKLYEQYF.

The CDR3: CASSLVGFNEQFF. DNA of the CDR3: TGTGCCAGCAGCTTAGTAGGCTTCAATGAGCAGTTCTTC. The chain combines TRBV7-3 with TRBJ2-1; D is unresolved. The CDR3 totals 13 residues. Germline CDR1 reads SGHTA; CDR2 reads FQGTGA. V lost 2 bases to trimming and J lost 6 bases, with 8 bases between them.

As regards this clone: Within the sample, other DNA sequences also encode this same CDR3. The V and J genes are TRBV4-2 and TRBJ2-2; TRBD1 agrees at 8 bases. The V gene end was trimmed by 4 bases and the J gene end by 1 base; junction bases not matched to a gene: 5. The CDR3 loop spans 16 amino acids. The V gene's germline CDR1 is LGHNA and CDR2 YNFKEQ. The CDR3 nucleotides read TGTGCCAGCAGCCCACGGACAGGGATGAACACCGGGGAGCTGTTTTTT. Translated, it gives CASSPRTGMNTGELFF.

The V and J genes are TRBV6-6 and TRBJ1-3; TRBD1 might be the D (5 bases). V was trimmed by 5 bases and J by 4 bases, leaving 18 bases between them. Germline loops: CDR1 MNHNY, CDR2 SVGAGI (reference sequence). This CDR3 has 16 amino acids. The CDR3 nucleotides read TGTGCCAGCAGTCCGGGGACCACGGGCAGGGGAAACACCATATATTTT. It translates to CASSPGTTGRGNTIYF.

In this sample, this clone turned up a few times. J is TRBJ2-2 and V is TRBV18; D not resolved. V lost 4 bases and J 0 bases, leaving 12 bases between the germline ends. Germline assignment: CDR1 KGHSH and CDR2 LQKENI. This CDR3 comprises 16 residues. In DNA form, the CDR3 reads TGTGCCAGCTCACTCGCGATGGTACCGAACACCGGGGAGCTGTTTTTT. It translates to CASSLAMVPNTGELFF.

The genes are TRBV19 and TRBJ2-2; TRBD2 aligns across 8 bases. The trim removed 3 bases at V and 4 bases at J, leaving 4 bases unmatched. In germline, CDR1 is LNHDA, CDR2 SQIVND (reference sequence). The CDR3 runs to 15 residues. CDR3 sequence: CASSIPRGGTGELFF. CDR3 sequence (DNA): TGTGCCAGTAGTATCCCCCGGGGGGGCACCGGGGAGCTGTTTTTT.

J is TRBJ2-5 and V is TRBV7-9; no clear D. The V gene's germline CDR1 is SEHNR and CDR2 FQNEAQ (reference sequence). CDR3 size: 12 residues. The V end lost 1 base, the J end lost 4 bases, and 4 bases lay between the germline ends. CDR3 DNA sequence: TGTGCCAGCAGCTTAGATATAGAGACCCAGTACTTC. This translates into CASSLDIETQYF.

The rearrangement uses TRBV29-1 and TRBJ2-6, with 7 bases identical to TRBD1. The germline CDR1 and CDR2 sequences are SQVTM and ANQGSEA. The CDR3 has 16 amino acids. V was clipped by 5 bases and J by 4 bases; unmatched bases: 11. DNA of the CDR3: TGCAGCGTTTCCGCCGAGGGGGCGGTCGGGGCCAACGTCCTGACTTTC. It is translated as CSVSAEGAVGANVLTF.

V and J are TRBV4-3 and TRBJ2-1; 8 bases are a match to TRBD2. CDR3 length equals 16 residues. CDR1 and CDR2 (germline): LGHNA, YSLEER. Trimming at V came to 2 bases and at J to 0 bases, leaving 3 bases not matched to a gene. The CDR3 bases are TGCGCCAGCAGCCAACTAGCGGGTAGCTCCTACAATGAGCAGTTCTTC. It codes for CASSQLAGSSYNEQFF.

The gene calls are TRBV19 and TRBJ2-7, with D perhaps TRBD1 (6 bases). CDR1 is LNHDA, CDR2 SQIVND, per germline (reference sequence). The CDR3 loop spans 15 amino acids. The V gene lost 3 bases and the J gene lost 0 bases, with 12 bases spanning the gap. For the CDR3, the DNA is TGTGCCAGTAGTATCATCCCGGACAGCTCCTACGAGCAGTACTTC. Translated, it gives CASSIIPDSSYEQYF.

V gene TRBV28 combines with J gene TRBJ2-7; 8 bases are a match to TRBD2. Germline values: CDR1 MDHEN, CDR2 SYDVKM. There are 14 residues in the CDR3. After removal of 6 bases from V and 5 bases from J, the junction contained 9 bases not matched to a gene. The CDR3 region is CASRPGGGNHEQYF. The DNA for the CDR3 is TGTGCCAGCAGACCGGGAGGGGGAAACCACGAGCAGTACTTC.

This rearrangement joins TRBV11-2 to TRBJ2-4; a possible D gene is TRBD1 (6 bases). CDR3 length: 16 residues. The V end lost 5 bases, the J end lost 0 bases, and 14 bases lay between the germline ends. The V gene's germline CDR1 is SGHAT and CDR2 FQNNGV. The CDR3 DNA follows: TGTGCCAGCAGCCCACGGACAGACCTAGCCAAAAACATTCAGTACTTC. Its translation: CASSPRTDLAKNIQYF.